Detailed here is one T cell receptor beta chain. Its matching antigen is unknown. Pregnancy or lactation, uncontrolled infections and other autoimmune diseases were grounds for excluding patients. The PBMCs had their origin in less than 13 ml of fresh peripheral blood. CDR3 regions of TCR beta were amplified from RNA transcripts. Second-round multiplex PCR came after first-round RT-PCR with HTBI primers. MiXCR, applied by TCRdb to the multiplex PCR reads, yields one record per CDR3 protein. Of about 400,000 distinct CDR3 sequences listed, 18% are singletons. Germline V CDR1 and CDR2: MNHNS, SASEGT. V lost 5 bases to trimming and J lost 1 base; unmatched junction nucleotides: 4. This CDR3 has 15 amino acids. The data stem from a study of Graves' ophthalmopathy and Graves' hyperthyroidism. Notes on the study in general: Ophthalmopathy could be told apart from stable hyperthyroidism by a 13-signature model (approximately 91% sensitivity, roughly 80% specificity). A majority of expanded thyroid clonotypes exceeding 0.001 frequency were likewise present in blood.

This TCR was sampled from a woman younger than 30 with Graves' ophthalmopathy. The rearrangement joins TRBV6-1 to TRBJ2-7; TRBD2 matches 11 bases. Sequenced material: peripheral blood. CDR3 residues: CASSLRLAGSYEQYF. The CDR3 region has the DNA TGTGCCAGCAGTCTGCGACTAGCGGGATCCTACGAGCAGTACTTC.